This entry describes one TCR beta chain. The antigen remains unidentified. The data derive from a study of T-cell memory formation after mild COVID-19. Broader study findings: Memory sampled before infection contained some responding clones, suggesting cross-reactive memory joined. CD4+ contracting clones lay mainly in CM and EM, CD8+ ones in EMRA.

TCRdb re-derived calls from the 5' RACE reads in MiXCR, one entry per CDR3 protein. The profile shows roughly 250,000 distinct CDR3 sequences, roughly 15% of them singletons. Germline V CDR1 and CDR2: LGHNA, YSLEER. V dropped 1 base and J dropped 5 bases, with 9 bases sitting between them. The CDR3 loop spans 14 amino acids. The source material was PBMCs or a T cell subset sorted from them (not recorded which). The TCR originated in a man aged 18-30 years who had mild COVID-19 (a few samples of this study predate the infection). Cell type and time point are not known. The rearrangement uses TRBV4-3 and TRBJ2-1; possible D gene TRBD2, 6 bases. The CDR3 bases are TGCGCCAGCAGCCAAGGAGCGGGTCACAATGAGCAGTTCTTC. This codes for CASSQGAGHNEQFF.